The 22 T cell receptor beta chains below were found in one sample sequenced in a study of shared clonotypes between healthy human individuals. The assay was immunoSEQ multiplex PCR, and TCRdb's table has in-frame clones only and misses some. The sample contains approximately 2,000,000 clones, 85% to 95% of which appear only once. Material for sequencing was naive CD4+ T cells from PBMCs. As to subset: CD45RA+ positively selected. All receptors derive from a young man in good health. Some clones in this sample may be carry-over from other donors' samples.

The J gene is TRBJ1-2, the V gene TRBV5-1, with D perhaps matching TRBD1 (6 bases). Trimming stripped 7 bases from V and 6 bases from J, with 16 bases between. The CDR3 extends over 13 amino acids. Germline assignment: CDR1 SGHRS and CDR2 YFSETQ. The CDR3: CASRTGNYHGYTF. CDR3 DNA: TGCGCCAGCCGAACAGGGAATTATCATGGCTACACCTTC.

The rearrangement uses TRBV15 and TRBJ1-5; perhaps TRBD1 as D (6 bases). V lost 4 bases and J 4 bases, leaving 17 bases between the germline ends. Germline V CDR1 and CDR2: LNHNV, YYDKDF (reference sequence). This CDR3 spans 16 amino acids. The CDR3: CATSTRTRGFNQPQHF. CDR3 DNA: TGTGCCACCAGCACCAGAACAAGGGGGTTTAATCAGCCCCAGCATTTT.

This clone was recorded only once. The chain has TRBV10-3 and TRBJ2-1; 7 positions match TRBD1. The CDR3 runs to 15 residues. Germline assignment: CDR1 ENHRY and CDR2 SYGVKD. With V trimmed by 3 bases and J by 3 bases, 5 bases remained unmatched. The CDR3 sequence is CAISDLQGDYNEQFF. DNA of the CDR3: TGTGCCATCAGTGATCTGCAGGGGGACTACAATGAGCAGTTCTTC.

The CDR3 loop reads CASSSYRGNFPETQYF. Here the CDR3 DNA reads TGCGCCAGCAGCTCCTACAGGGGGAACTTCCCAGAGACCCAGTACTTC. V gene TRBV5-1 combines with J gene TRBJ2-5; 8 bases match TRBD1. Germline V gene data show CDR1 as SGHRS and CDR2 as YFSETQ. Trimming removed 3 bases from V and 4 bases from J; junction bases left unmatched: 11. The CDR3 length is 16 residues.

The chain uses TRBV5-1 and TRBJ1-1; D may be TRBD1 (5 bases). The germline V gene encodes CDR1 SGHRS and CDR2 YFSETQ. This CDR3 spans 15 amino acids. V shed 0 bases and J shed 11 bases, with 20 bases lying between them. Written as DNA, the CDR3 is TGCGCCAGCAGCTTGGGCATCGGGGGTCGGCAGTTGGCTTTCTTT. Protein: CASSLGIGGRQLAFF.

The J gene is TRBJ2-7, the V gene TRBV5-5; 8 nucleotides align to TRBD2. The CDR3 is made up of 15 amino acids. Germline lookup yields CDR1 SGHKS and CDR2 YYEKEE (reference sequence). Germline trimming cut 6 bases from V and 0 bases from J; bases unmatched to any gene: 8. The CDR3 DNA reads as TGTGCCAGCATACGAACGGGAGGGCCCTCCTACGAGCAGTACTTC. Translation gives CASIRTGGPSYEQYF.

This clone is a singleton in its sample. This chain links TRBV7-3 with TRBJ2-1; the D gene is possibly TRBD2 (6 bases). The V gene's germline CDR1 is SGHTA and CDR2 FQGTGA. The V end lost 3 bases, the J end lost 2 bases, and 11 bases lay between the germline ends. The length of the CDR3 is 15 residues. CDR3 in amino acids: CASSFAGSTYNEQFF. Here the CDR3 DNA reads TGTGCCAGCAGCTTCGCCGGGAGTACCTACAATGAGCAGTTCTTC.

With regard to this clone: Other nucleotide sequences in the sample specify the same CDR3. V usage is TRBV4-1 and J usage is TRBJ2-3; perhaps D is TRBD1 or TRBD2 (6 bases each). Germline CDR1 is MGHRA and CDR2 is YSYEKL. V lost 1 base and J lost 1, with 9 bases in between. The length of the CDR3 is 15 residues. As DNA, the CDR3 is TGCGCCAGCAGCCAAGCAAGGGGGGGCACAGATACGCAGTATTTT. Protein sequence: CASSQARGGTDTQYF.

V gene TRBV6-1 combines with J gene TRBJ2-5; 7 bases map to TRBD1. Germline assignment: CDR1 MNHNS and CDR2 SASEGT. The CDR3 is 14 amino acids. Trimming cost V 5 bases and J 5 bases; bases outside gene matches: 8. CDR3 region: CASSYTGADETQYF. The CDR3 coding sequence is TGTGCCAGCAGTTATACAGGGGCGGACGAGACCCAGTACTTC.

As regards this clone: Other DNA sequences in this specimen translate into the identical CDR3. The rearrangement uses TRBV7-2 and TRBJ1-1; D is unclear. The V gene's germline CDR1 is SGHTA and CDR2 FQGNSA. V dropped 5 bases and J dropped 0 bases, with 10 bases sitting between them. The CDR3 covers 14 residues. DNA for the CDR3: TGTGCCAGCAGCCCTAGGGCGCTGAACACTGAAGCTTTCTTT. This sequence encodes CASSPRALNTEAFF.

The rearrangement joins TRBV2 to TRBJ2-5, with a weak D call TRBD1 (5 bases). The germline V gene encodes CDR1 SNHLY and CDR2 FYNNEI. The CDR3 is 13 amino acids. V dropped 3 bases and J dropped 3 bases, with 8 bases sitting between them. The DNA of the CDR3 is TGTGCCAGCAGTGACGCGACAGAAGAGACCCAGTACTTC. The encoded protein is CASSDATEETQYF.

The V gene is TRBV12-5, the J gene TRBJ2-1; the D is unclear. Trimming cost V 4 bases and J 7 bases, with 11 bases left between them. The germline V gene has CDR1 LGHNT and CDR2 FRNRAP. The CDR3 is 13 amino acids. The CDR3 DNA follows: TGTGCTAGTGGTTCCGATTTGGGAAATGAGCAGTTCTTC. This translates into CASGSDLGNEQFF.

CDR3: CASSLTGRNEKLFF. In nucleotides, the CDR3 is TGTGCCAGCAGTTTAACAGGGCGGAATGAAAAACTGTTTTTT. The V and J genes are TRBV28 and TRBJ1-4; D perhaps matches TRBD1 (6 bases). From germline, CDR1 is MDHEN and CDR2 SYDVKM. With 2 bases removed from V and 5 bases from J, the gap between germline ends came to 9 bases. This CDR3 comprises 14 residues.

The CDR3 sequence: CASSRGGIVRTQYF. CDR3 DNA: TGTGCCAGCAGCCGGGGGGGGATTGTTCGCACGCAGTATTTT. This rearrangement joins TRBV7-2 to TRBJ2-3, with TRBD2 matching 8 bases. The CDR3 runs 14 residues. Germline loops: CDR1 SGHTA, CDR2 FQGNSA. Germline trimming cut 5 bases from V and 9 bases from J; bases unmatched to any gene: 10.

The chain joins TRBV6-5 to TRBJ2-7; D might be TRBD1 (6 bases). The length of the CDR3 is 13 residues. V lost 6 bases and J lost 4, with 13 bases in between. CDR1 and CDR2 (germline): MNHEY, SVGAGI. CDR3 coding DNA: TGTGCCAGCAGATACCAAGGGGGATACGAGCAGTACTTC. It is translated as CASRYQGGYEQYF.

The chain employs TRBV23-1 and TRBJ2-1, with D perhaps matching TRBD1 (5 bases). TRBV23-1 has ORF status, its function being uncertain. The CDR3 is made up of 11 amino acids. Trimming took off 8 bases at V and 8 bases at J, with 10 bases between the two ends. Here the CDR3 DNA reads TGCGCCAGCCAGGGCCCCCATGAGCAGTTCTTC. This translates into CASQGPHEQFF.

The chain carries TRBV28 and TRBJ2-6; D remains unclear. The germline CDR1 and CDR2 sequences are MDHEN and SYDVKM. The CDR3 runs 14 residues. V lost 5 bases to trimming and J lost 1 base, with 6 bases between them. The CDR3: CASSQDSGANVLTF. CDR3 nucleotide sequence: TGTGCCAGCAGTCAGGATTCTGGGGCCAACGTCCTGACTTTC.

The chain has TRBV18 and TRBJ2-5; 10 nucleotides match TRBD2. Germline V gene data show CDR1 as KGHSH and CDR2 as LQKENI. Losses at the gene ends were 2 bases for V and 4 bases for J; bases not matched to a gene: 7. The CDR3 has 16 amino acids. The CDR3 is CASSPGIAGGGETQYF. CDR3 bases: TGTGCCAGCTCACCAGGGATAGCGGGAGGCGGAGAGACCCAGTACTTC.

On this clone: Additional DNA sequences in this sample encode the identical CDR3. This chain uses TRBV7-3 with TRBJ2-6; 8 positions agree with TRBD1. J was trimmed by 4 bases and V by 2 bases; bases with no gene match: 1. The CDR3 loop spans 15 amino acids. Germline lookup yields CDR1 SGHTA and CDR2 FQGTGA. The CDR3 coding sequence is TGTGCCAGCAGCTTACAGGGGGCCGGGGCCAACGTCCTGACTTTC. Translated: CASSLQGAGANVLTF.

V usage is TRBV6-1 and J usage is TRBJ2-7; TRBD2 is a possible D gene (6 bases). Germline CDR1 reads MNHNS; CDR2 reads SASEGT. Trimming took 7 bases from V and 8 from J, leaving 18 bases between them. This CDR3 is 13 amino acids long. CDR3 residues: CASTRPRGFQQYF. The DNA for the CDR3 is TGTGCCAGCACCCGACCTCGGGGGTTTCAGCAGTACTTC.

Concerning this clone: At the DNA level, this CDR3 is encoded by other sequences in the same sample as well. The chain recombines TRBV18 with TRBJ2-1, with TRBD2 matching over 9 bases. Germline CDR1 is KGHSH and CDR2 is LQKENI. With V trimmed by 1 base and J by 4 bases, 2 bases remained unmatched. The CDR3 sequence is 15 residues long. CDR3 DNA: TGTGCCAGCTCACCACGGGCGGGAGGGTACAATGAGCAGTTCTTC. Amino acids: CASSPRAGGYNEQFF.

This chain connects TRBV30 to TRBJ2-3, with D possibly matching TRBD1 (5 bases). The CDR3 runs 15 residues. Looked up from germline, CDR1 is GTSNPN and CDR2 is SVGIG (reference sequence). The germline V and J ends were trimmed by 0 bases and 5 bases, with 15 bases remaining between them. In DNA form, the CDR3 reads TGTGCCTGGAGTGTATGGGCAGGGCGAGGAGATACGCAGTATTTT. Translated: CAWSVWAGRGDTQYF.